The entry below describes one T cell receptor beta chain. The sample is drawn from a study of blood T cell repertoires in COVID-19. Study-wide background: Italy, Spain and the United States were the sources of the convalescent and acute COVID-19 samples. PBMCs, B-cell-depleted T cells, or T cells provided the cDNA or gDNA that made up the material.

Per the germline V gene, CDR1 is SGHVS and CDR2 is FQNEAQ. The CDR3 is 14 amino acids. The V end lost 1 base, the J end lost 3 bases, and 10 bases lay between the germline ends. Original processing methods: The authors estimated nucleated cell counts from reference gene primer amplification. Profiling relied on immunoSEQ multiplex PCR, and the TCRdb table lists in-frame clones only, not all of them. From that table come the V and J calls and clone size; the DNA was used to work out D and trimming. The sample yields some 120,000 clones, over 60% seen once. Sample: peripheral blood. V usage is TRBV7-8 and J usage is TRBJ2-7, with a possible D match to TRBD1 (6 bases). This receptor was obtained from a human donor in a cohort sampled during active COVID-19. The CDR3 nucleotides read TGTGCCAGCAGCTTAGTTGGCAGGGGCTACGAGCAGTACTTC. Translating gives CASSLVGRGYEQYF.